The source of this TCR beta chain is a study of cytomegalovirus exposure and HLA in healthy donors. Study details: Most genotyped donors, over 70% of 398, had Caucasian-associated genetic ancestry. Study results and limitations: Equally common other TCR beta chains were less clonally expanded than HLA-associated ones, a later analysis found. An ancestry cluster, one associated with Asian ancestry, reportedly showed fewer N-insertions than the roughly 670-donor mean in a later analysis. Roughly even sequencing depth across donors was the assumption behind the presence/absence analyses.

This PCR relied on a set of 60 Vbeta primers and 13 Jbeta primers. Assay used: immunoSEQ multiplex PCR; TCRdb lists only in-frame clones, some missing. Here the sample spans fewer than 200,000 clones, approximately 80% being singletons. This clone turned up a few times. Its specificity is unknown. With V trimmed by 6 bases and J by 2 bases, 3 bases remained unmatched. CDR1 and CDR2 (germline): LNHDA, SQIVND (reference sequence). The CDR3 consists of 13 residues. This receptor was identified in a woman between 45 and 60 years old in good health and CMV-seropositive. Sequencing was carried out using PBMCs. V and J are TRBV19 and TRBJ1-2, with 7 bases fitting TRBD1. The CDR3 coding sequence is TGTGCCAGTAGGGAGACAGGGAACTATGGCTACACCTTC. This translates into CASRETGNYGYTF. Full variable domain (rest looked up from reference TRBV19 and TRBJ1-2): DGGITQSPKYLFRKEGQNVTLSCEQNLNHDAMYWYRQDPGQGLRLIYYSQIVNDFQKGDIAEGYSVSREKKESFPLTVTSAQKNPTAFYLCASRETGNYGYTFGSGTRLTVV.